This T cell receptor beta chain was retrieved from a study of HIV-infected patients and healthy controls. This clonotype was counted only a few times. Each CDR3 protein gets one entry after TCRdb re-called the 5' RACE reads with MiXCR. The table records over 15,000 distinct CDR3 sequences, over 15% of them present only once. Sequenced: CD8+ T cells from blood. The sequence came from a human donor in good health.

Written as DNA, the CDR3 is TGTGCCAGCGACGAGGCTTGGAGCTCCTACAATGAGCAGTTCTTC. It translates to CASDEAWSSYNEQFF. This rearrangement joins TRBV7-9 to TRBJ2-1; the D is unclear. The V and J ends lost 8 bases and 0 bases respectively, with 14 bases between them. Germline V lookup: CDR1 SEHNR, CDR2 FQNEAQ (reference sequence). The CDR3 is made up of 15 amino acids.